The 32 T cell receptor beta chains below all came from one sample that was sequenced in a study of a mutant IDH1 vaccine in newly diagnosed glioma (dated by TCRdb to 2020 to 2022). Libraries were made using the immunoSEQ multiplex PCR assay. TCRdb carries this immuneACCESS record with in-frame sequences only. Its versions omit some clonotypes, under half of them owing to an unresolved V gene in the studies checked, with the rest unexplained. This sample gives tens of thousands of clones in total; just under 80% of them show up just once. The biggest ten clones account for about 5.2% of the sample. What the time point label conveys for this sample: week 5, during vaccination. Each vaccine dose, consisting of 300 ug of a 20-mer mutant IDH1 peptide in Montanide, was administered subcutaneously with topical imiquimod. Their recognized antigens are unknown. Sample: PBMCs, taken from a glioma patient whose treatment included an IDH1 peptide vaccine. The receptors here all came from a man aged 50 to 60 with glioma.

CDR3 region: CASSRKRQGIYGELFF. As DNA, the CDR3 is TGTGCCAGCAGCCGGAAAAGACAGGGTATTTACGGGGAGCTGTTTTTT. This chain connects TRBV7-8 to TRBJ2-2; TRBD1 aligns across 7 bases. CDR1 SGHVS and CDR2 FQNEAQ come from the germline V gene. The CDR3 extends over 16 amino acids. V shed 5 bases, J shed 7 bases, and the junction held 13 bases outside the gene matches. Full variable domain (rest looked up from reference TRBV7-8 and TRBJ2-2): GAGVSQSPRYKVAKRGQDVALRCDPISGHVSLFWYQQALGQGPEFLTYFQNEAQLDKSGLPSDRFFAERPEGSVSTLKIQRTQQEDSAVYLCASSRKRQGIYGELFFGEGSRLTVL.

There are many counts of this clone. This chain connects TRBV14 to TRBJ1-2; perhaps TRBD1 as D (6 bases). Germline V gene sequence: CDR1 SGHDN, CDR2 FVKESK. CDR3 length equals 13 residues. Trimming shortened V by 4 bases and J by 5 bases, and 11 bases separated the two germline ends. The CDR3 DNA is TGTGCCAGCAGCCTGGGCAGGGGATATGGCTACACCTTC. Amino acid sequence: CASSLGRGYGYTF.

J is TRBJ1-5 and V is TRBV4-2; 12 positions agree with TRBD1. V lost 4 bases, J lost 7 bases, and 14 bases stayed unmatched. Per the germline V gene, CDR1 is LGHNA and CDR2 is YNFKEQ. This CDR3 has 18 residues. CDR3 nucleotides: TGTGCCAGCAGCCGATCTAGCTCCGGGACAGGGGGCGGGCAGCCCCAGCATTTT. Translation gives CASSRSSSGTGGGQPQHF.

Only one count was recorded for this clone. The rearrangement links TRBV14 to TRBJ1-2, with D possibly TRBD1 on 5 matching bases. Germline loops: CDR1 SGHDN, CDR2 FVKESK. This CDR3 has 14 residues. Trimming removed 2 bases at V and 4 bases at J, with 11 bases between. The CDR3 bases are TGTGCCAGCAGCCAAATGCGGGGGAGCTATGGCTACACCTTC. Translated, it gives CASSQMRGSYGYTF.

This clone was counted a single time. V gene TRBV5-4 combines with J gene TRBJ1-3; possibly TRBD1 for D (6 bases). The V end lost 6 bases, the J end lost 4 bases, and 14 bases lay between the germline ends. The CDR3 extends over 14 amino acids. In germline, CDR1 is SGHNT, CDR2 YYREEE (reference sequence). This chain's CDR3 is CASTPGGEGNTIYF. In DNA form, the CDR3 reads TGTGCCAGCACCCCGGGGGGCGAAGGAAACACCATATATTTT.

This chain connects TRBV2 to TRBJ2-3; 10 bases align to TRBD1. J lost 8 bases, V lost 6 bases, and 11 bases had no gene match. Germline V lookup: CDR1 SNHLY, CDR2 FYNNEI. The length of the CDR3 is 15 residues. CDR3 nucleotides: TGTGCCAGCAGGGATGTGGGACAGGGGCTTACTACGCAGTATTTT. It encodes CASRDVGQGLTTQYF. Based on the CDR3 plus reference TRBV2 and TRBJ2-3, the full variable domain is EPEVTQTPSHQVTQMGQEVILRCVPISNHLYFYWYRQILGQKVEFLVSFYNNEISEKSEIFDDQFSVERPDGSNFTLKIRSTKLEDSAMYFCASRDVGQGLTTQYFGPGTRLTVL.

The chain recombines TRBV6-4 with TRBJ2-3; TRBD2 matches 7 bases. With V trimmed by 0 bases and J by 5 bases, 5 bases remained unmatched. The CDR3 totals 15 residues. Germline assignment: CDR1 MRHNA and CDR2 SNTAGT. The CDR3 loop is CASSDSGRARDTQYF. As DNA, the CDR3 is TGTGCCAGCAGTGACTCAGGGAGGGCCCGAGATACGCAGTATTTT.

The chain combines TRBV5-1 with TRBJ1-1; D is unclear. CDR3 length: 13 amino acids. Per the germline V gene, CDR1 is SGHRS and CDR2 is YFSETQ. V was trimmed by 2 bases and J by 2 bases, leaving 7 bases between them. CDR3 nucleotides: TGCGCCAGCAGCTTCAGTAGAAACACTGAAGCTTTCTTT. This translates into CASSFSRNTEAFF.

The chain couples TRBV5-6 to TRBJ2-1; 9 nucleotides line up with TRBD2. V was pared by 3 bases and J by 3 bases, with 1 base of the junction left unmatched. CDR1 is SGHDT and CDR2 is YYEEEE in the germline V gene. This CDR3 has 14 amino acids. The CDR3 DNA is TGTGCCAGCAGCTATAGCGGGGGCTACAATGAGCAGTTCTTC. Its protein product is CASSYSGGYNEQFF.

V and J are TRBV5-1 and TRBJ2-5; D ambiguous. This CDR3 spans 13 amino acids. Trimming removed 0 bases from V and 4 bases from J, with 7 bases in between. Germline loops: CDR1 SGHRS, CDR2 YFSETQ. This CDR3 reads CASSLGHGETQYF. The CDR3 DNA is TGCGCCAGCAGCTTGGGACACGGAGAGACCCAGTACTTC.

In DNA form, the CDR3 reads TGCGCCAGCAGCTTCGACGTTAACACCGGGGAGCTGTTTTTT. The encoded protein is CASSFDVNTGELFF. This chain connects TRBV5-1 to TRBJ2-2; D is unresolved. Germline CDR1 SGHRS, CDR2 YFSETQ. Trimming left V 2 bases short and J 2 bases short, with 7 bases between. The CDR3 covers 14 residues.

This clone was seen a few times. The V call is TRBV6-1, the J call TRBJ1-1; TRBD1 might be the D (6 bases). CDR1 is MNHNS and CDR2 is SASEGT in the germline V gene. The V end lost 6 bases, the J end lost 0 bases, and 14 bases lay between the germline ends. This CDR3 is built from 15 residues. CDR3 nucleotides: TGTGCCAGCAGCCACCCCCAGGGGATGAACACTGAAGCTTTCTTT. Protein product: CASSHPQGMNTEAFF.

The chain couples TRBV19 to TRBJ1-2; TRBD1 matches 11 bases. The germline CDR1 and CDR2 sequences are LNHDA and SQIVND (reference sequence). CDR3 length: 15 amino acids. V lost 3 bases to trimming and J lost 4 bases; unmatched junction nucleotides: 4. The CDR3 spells CASSIQDRGPYGYTF. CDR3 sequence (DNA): TGTGCCAGTAGTATTCAGGACAGGGGGCCCTATGGCTACACCTTC.

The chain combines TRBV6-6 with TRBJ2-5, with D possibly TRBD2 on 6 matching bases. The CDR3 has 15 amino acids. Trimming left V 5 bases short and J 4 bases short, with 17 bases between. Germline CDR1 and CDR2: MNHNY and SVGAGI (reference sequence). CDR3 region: CASSLAPLVGETQYF. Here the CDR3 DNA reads TGTGCCAGCAGTCTAGCGCCCCTGGTAGGAGAGACCCAGTACTTC.

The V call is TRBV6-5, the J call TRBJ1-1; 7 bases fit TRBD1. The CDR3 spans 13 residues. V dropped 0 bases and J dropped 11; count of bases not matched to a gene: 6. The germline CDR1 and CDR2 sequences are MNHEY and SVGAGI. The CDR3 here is CASSYSDRLKAFF. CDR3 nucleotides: TGTGCCAGCAGTTACTCGGACAGGCTGAAGGCTTTCTTT.

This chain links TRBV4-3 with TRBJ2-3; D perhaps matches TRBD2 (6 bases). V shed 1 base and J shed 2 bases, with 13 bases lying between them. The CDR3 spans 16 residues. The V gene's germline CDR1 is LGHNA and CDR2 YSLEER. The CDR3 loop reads CASSQGGGAVTDTQYF. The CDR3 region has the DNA TGCGCCAGCAGCCAAGGAGGCGGGGCCGTCACAGATACGCAGTATTTT.

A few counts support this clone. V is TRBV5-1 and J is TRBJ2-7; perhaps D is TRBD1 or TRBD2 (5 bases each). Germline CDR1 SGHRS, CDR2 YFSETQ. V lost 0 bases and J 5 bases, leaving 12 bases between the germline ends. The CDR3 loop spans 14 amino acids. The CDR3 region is CASSLVRRDHEQYF. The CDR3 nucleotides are TGCGCCAGCAGCTTGGTGCGCAGGGACCACGAGCAGTACTTC.

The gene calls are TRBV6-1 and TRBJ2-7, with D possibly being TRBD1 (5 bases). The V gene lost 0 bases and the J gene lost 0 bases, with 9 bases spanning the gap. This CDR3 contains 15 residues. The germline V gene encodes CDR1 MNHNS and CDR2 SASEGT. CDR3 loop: CASSEALQDSYEQYF. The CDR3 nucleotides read TGTGCCAGCAGTGAAGCGCTACAGGACTCCTACGAGCAGTACTTC.

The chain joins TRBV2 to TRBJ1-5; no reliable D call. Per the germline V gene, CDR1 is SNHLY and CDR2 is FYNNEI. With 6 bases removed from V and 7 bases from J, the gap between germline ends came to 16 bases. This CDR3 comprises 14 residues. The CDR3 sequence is CASRESGSGQPQHF. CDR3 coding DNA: TGTGCCAGCAGAGAGTCGGGGTCCGGCCAGCCCCAGCATTTT.

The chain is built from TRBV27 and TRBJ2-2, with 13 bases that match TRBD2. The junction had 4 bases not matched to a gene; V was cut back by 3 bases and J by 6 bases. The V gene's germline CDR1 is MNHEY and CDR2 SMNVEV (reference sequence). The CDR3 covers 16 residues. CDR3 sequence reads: CASSFTSGGVAGELFF. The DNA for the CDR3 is TGTGCCAGCAGTTTCACTAGCGGGGGGGTGGCCGGGGAGCTGTTTTTT.

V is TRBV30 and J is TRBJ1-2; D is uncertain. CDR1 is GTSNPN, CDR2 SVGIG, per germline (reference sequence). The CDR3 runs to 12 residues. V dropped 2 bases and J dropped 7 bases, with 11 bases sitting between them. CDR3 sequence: CAWSSREGGYTF. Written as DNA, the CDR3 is TGTGCCTGGAGTTCACGTGAGGGTGGCTACACCTTC.

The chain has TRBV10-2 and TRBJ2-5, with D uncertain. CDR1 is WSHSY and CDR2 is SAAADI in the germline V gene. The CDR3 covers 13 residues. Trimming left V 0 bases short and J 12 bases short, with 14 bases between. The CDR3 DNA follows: TGCGCCAGCAGTGAGTCAATTAGAATCCCTAAGTACTTC. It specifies CASSESIRIPKYF.

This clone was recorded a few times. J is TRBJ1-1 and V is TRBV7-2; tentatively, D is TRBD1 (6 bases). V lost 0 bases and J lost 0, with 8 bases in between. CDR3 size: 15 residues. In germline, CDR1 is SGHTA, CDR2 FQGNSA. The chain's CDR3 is CASSLAWGLNTEAFF. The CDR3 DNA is TGTGCCAGCAGCTTAGCCTGGGGGCTGAACACTGAAGCTTTCTTT. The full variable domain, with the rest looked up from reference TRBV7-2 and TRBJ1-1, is GAGVSQSPSNKVTEKGKDVELRCDPISGHTALYWYRQSLGQGLEFLIYFQGNSAPDKSGLPSDRFSAERTGGSVSTLTIQRTQQEDSAVYLCASSLAWGLNTEAFFGQGTRLTVV.

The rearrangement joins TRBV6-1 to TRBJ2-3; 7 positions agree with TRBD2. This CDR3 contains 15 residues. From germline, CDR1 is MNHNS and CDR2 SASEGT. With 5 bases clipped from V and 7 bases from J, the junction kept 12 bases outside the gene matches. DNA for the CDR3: TGTGCCAGCAGTCCTCAGACTAGCCGGGGGAATACGCAGTATTTT. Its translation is CASSPQTSRGNTQYF.

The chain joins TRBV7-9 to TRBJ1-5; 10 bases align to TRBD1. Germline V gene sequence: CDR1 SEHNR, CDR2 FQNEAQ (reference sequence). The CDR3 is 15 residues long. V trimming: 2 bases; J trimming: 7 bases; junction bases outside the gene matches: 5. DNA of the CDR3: TGTGCCAGCAGCTTATGGGGGACAGGGGACCAGCCCCAGCATTTT. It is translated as CASSLWGTGDQPQHF. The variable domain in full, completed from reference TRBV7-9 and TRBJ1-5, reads DTGVSQNPRHKITKRGQNVTFRCDPISEHNRLYWYRQTLGQGPEFLTYFQNEAQLEKSRLLSDRFSAERPKGSFSTLEIQRTEQGDSAMYLCASSLWGTGDQPQHFGDGTRLSIL.

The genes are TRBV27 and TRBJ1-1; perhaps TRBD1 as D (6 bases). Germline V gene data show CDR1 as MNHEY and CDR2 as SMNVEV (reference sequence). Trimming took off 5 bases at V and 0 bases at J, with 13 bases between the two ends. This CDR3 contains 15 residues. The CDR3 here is CASSPQGNVNTEAFF. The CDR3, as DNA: TGTGCCAGCAGTCCTCAGGGGAACGTGAACACTGAAGCTTTCTTT.

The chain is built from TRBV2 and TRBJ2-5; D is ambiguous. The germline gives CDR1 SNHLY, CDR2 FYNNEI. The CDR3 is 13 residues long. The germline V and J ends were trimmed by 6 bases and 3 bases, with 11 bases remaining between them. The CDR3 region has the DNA TGTGCCAGCAGGGGTGTCAGTAAAGAGACCCAGTACTTC. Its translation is CASRGVSKETQYF.

The CDR3 loop is CASSSSPGHSYEQYF. CDR3 DNA sequence: TGCGCCAGCAGCTCAAGTCCGGGACACTCCTACGAGCAGTACTTC. V gene TRBV5-1 combines with J gene TRBJ2-7; maybe TRBD1 (6 bases). Germline V gives CDR1 SGHRS, CDR2 YFSETQ. The V and J ends lost 3 bases and 0 bases respectively, with 13 bases between them. The CDR3 has 15 residues.

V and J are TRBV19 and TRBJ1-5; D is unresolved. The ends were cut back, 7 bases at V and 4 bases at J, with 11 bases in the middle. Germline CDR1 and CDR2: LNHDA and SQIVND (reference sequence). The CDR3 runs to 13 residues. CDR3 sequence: CASNLGGNQPQHF. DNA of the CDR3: TGTGCCAGTAACCTGGGAGGGAATCAGCCCCAGCATTTT.

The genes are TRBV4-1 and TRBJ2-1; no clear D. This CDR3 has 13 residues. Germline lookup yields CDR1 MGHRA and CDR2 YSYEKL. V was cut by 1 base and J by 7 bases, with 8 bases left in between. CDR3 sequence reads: CASSQGALNEQFF. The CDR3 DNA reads TGCGCCAGCAGCCAAGGGGCCTTGAATGAGCAGTTCTTC.

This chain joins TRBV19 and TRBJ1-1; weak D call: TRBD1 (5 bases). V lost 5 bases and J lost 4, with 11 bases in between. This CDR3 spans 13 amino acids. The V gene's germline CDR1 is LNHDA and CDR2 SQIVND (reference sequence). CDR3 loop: CASSRGGGTEAFF. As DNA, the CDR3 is TGTGCCAGTAGTCGGGGCGGGGGCACTGAAGCTTTCTTT.

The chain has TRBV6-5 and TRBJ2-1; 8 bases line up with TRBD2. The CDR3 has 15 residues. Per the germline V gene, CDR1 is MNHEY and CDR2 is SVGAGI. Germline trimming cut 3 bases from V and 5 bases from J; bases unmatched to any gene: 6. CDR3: CASSYAGGRHNEQFF. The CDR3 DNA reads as TGTGCCAGCAGTTATGCGGGGGGCAGGCACAATGAGCAGTTCTTC.